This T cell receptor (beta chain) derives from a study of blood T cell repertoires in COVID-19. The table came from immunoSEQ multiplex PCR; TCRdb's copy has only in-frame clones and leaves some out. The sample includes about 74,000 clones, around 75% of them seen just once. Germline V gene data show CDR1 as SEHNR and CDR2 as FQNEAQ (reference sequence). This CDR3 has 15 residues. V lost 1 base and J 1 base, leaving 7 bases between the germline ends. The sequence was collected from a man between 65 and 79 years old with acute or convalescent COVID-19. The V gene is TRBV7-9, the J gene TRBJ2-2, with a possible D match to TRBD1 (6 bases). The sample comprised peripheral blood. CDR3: CASSLVQGNTGELFF. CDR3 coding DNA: TGTGCCAGCAGCTTAGTACAGGGGAACACCGGGGAGCTGTTTTTT.